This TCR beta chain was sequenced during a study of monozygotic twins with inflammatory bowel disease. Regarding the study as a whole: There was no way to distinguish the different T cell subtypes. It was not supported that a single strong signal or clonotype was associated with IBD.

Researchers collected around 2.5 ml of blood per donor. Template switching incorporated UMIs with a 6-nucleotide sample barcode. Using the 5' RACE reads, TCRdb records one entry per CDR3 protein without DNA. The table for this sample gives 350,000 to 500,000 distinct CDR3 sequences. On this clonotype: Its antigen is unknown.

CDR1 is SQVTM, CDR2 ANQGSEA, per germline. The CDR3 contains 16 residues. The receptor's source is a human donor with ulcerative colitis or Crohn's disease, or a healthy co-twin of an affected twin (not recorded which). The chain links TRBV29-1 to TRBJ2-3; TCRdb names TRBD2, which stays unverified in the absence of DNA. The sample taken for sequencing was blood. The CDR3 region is CSVTSGLAGVADTQYF.